This paragraph covers one TCR beta chain sequence. This CDR3 comprises 14 residues. Per the germline V gene, CDR1 is MNHEY and CDR2 is SVGAGI. Trimming cost V 6 bases and J 3 bases; bases outside gene matches: 7. The sample originates from a study of blood T cell repertoires in COVID-19. The method was immunoSEQ multiplex PCR; TCRdb's version includes in-frame clones alone and lacks a portion of them. The sample includes 200,000 to 300,000 clones, 70% to 90% of them seen just once. The chain links TRBV6-5 to TRBJ2-7, with 8 nucleotides matching TRBD1. The specimen sequenced was peripheral blood. This TCR was sampled from a man aged 45-60 years with acute or convalescent COVID-19. Here the CDR3 reads CASRRTGSGYEQYF. In nucleotides, the CDR3 is TGTGCCAGCAGGAGGACAGGGTCTGGCTACGAGCAGTACTTC.